This T cell receptor (beta chain) was recovered during a study of graft-versus-host responses after intestinal transplantation. At the level of the study: Every transplant recipient was induced with anti-thymocyte globulin, then maintained on tacrolimus and steroids for two to four years. Study-wide results and caveats: The recipient marrow held GvH clones, and some of them showed up first in ileum or blood. The study associated peak circulating GvH clone levels with early post-transplant HvG declines.

This clone appeared a single time. The target antigen is unknown. Trimming cost V 4 bases and J 7 bases; bases outside gene matches: 10. This CDR3 has 15 amino acids. Only in-frame clones appear in the TCRdb table, and some are missing; sequencing was by immunoSEQ multiplex PCR. The table lists tens of thousands of clones, more than 85% of them singletons, with 0.65% to 0.8% in the top ten. The sequences come from PBMCs, collected just over 65 days after intestinal transplant. The chain employs TRBV5-7 and TRBJ1-5; TRBD1 matches at 8 bases. TRBV5-7 is an open reading frame, and its role is uncertain. This TCR was sampled from a human patient who received an intestinal transplant, so some T cells may come from the graft donor. The CDR3 DNA reads as TGTGCCAGCAGCCTGGGGACAGGTGGACTACAGCCCCAGCATTTT. Protein sequence: CASSLGTGGLQPQHF.